Listed here are 28 T cell receptor beta chains from one sample, sequenced in a study of shared clonotypes between healthy human individuals. CD45RO-negative cells were positively selected for CCR7, leaving out terminally differentiated effector memory CD45RA+ cells. Profiling relied on immunoSEQ multiplex PCR, and the TCRdb table lists in-frame clones only, not all of them. Altogether roughly 2,000,000 clones are present, over 85% being singletons, with the ten largest covering around 1.7%. Sequenced: naive CD8+ T cells from PBMCs. The receptor source for this set is a man aged 18-30 years in good health. Some clones in this sample may be carry-over from other donors' samples.

This chain uses TRBV27 with TRBJ1-4; D is unclear. The germline V gene has CDR1 MNHEY and CDR2 SMNVEV (reference sequence). Trimming stripped 0 bases from V and 0 bases from J, with 11 bases between. The CDR3 contains 17 residues. Written as DNA, the CDR3 is TGTGCCAGCAGTTTATCGATTGCCACCTCAACTAATGAAAAACTGTTTTTT. This encodes CASSLSIATSTNEKLFF.

This clone was observed a single time. CDR3 nucleotide sequence: TGTGCCAGCAGCTCCTTGACTGAAGCTTTCTTT. It codes for CASSSLTEAFF. The J gene is TRBJ1-1, the V gene TRBV7-6; no clear D. Between the trimmed V and J ends, which lost 4 bases and 5 bases, there was a span of 5 bases. The germline gives CDR1 SGHVS, CDR2 FNYEAQ. The CDR3 contains 11 residues.

This clone was seen only once. The V call is TRBV9, the J call TRBJ2-7; D unclear. The CDR3 extends over 13 amino acids. The germline CDR1 and CDR2 sequences are SGDLS and YYNGEE. Between the trimmed V and J ends, which lost 0 bases and 5 bases, there was a span of 9 bases. The CDR3 spells CASSVGDGNEQYF. The CDR3, as DNA: TGTGCCAGCAGCGTAGGTGATGGTAACGAGCAGTACTTC.

In its sample, this clone was seen a few times. This rearrangement joins TRBV7-9 to TRBJ1-2; D remains ambiguous. The CDR3 has 14 amino acids. V gave up 3 bases and J gave up 0 bases, with 8 bases separating them. Germline loops: CDR1 SEHNR, CDR2 FQNEAQ (reference sequence). The CDR3 loop reads CASSFGGTNYGYTF. The CDR3 region has the DNA TGTGCCAGCAGCTTTGGAGGAACTAACTATGGCTACACCTTC.

The rearrangement uses TRBV5-4 and TRBJ2-1; the D is unclear. V gave up 1 base and J gave up 6 bases, with 14 bases separating them. The V gene's germline CDR1 is SGHNT and CDR2 YYREEE (reference sequence). There are 15 residues in the CDR3. This chain's CDR3 is CASSLFLETGNEQFF. As DNA, the CDR3 is TGTGCCAGCAGCTTGTTCCTAGAGACGGGCAATGAGCAGTTCTTC.

V is TRBV19 and J is TRBJ2-2, with 9 bases aligning to TRBD1. Germline trimming cut 5 bases from V and 2 bases from J; bases unmatched to any gene: 12. The CDR3 spans 18 residues. Germline CDR1 LNHDA, CDR2 SQIVND (reference sequence). Here the CDR3 DNA reads TGTGCCAGTAGTTCGAGGACAGGGGTCTGGGTTAACACCGGGGAGCTGTTTTTT. The encoded protein is CASSSRTGVWVNTGELFF.

This chain uses TRBV5-6 with TRBJ2-3; D call uncertain. Between the trimmed V and J ends, which lost 1 base and 0 bases, there was a span of 6 bases. This CDR3 is 14 amino acids long. The germline V gene encodes CDR1 SGHDT and CDR2 YYEEEE. CDR3 protein: CASSLRASTDTQYF. The CDR3 nucleotides read TGTGCCAGCAGCTTGAGGGCTAGCACAGATACGCAGTATTTT.

This clone showed up just once. The gene calls are TRBV5-4 and TRBJ1-1, with D perhaps TRBD1 (5 bases). V was shortened by 4 bases and J by 0 bases, with 13 bases between the two germline ends. Germline V lookup: CDR1 SGHNT, CDR2 YYREEE (reference sequence). The length of the CDR3 is 15 residues. Written as DNA, the CDR3 is TGTGCCAGCAGCCCAGACAGTCTAATGAACACTGAAGCTTTCTTT. Its translation is CASSPDSLMNTEAFF. Based on the CDR3 plus reference TRBV5-4 and TRBJ1-1, the full variable domain is ETGVTQSPTHLIKTRGQQVTLRCSSQSGHNTVSWYQQALGQGPQFIFQYYREEENGRGNFPPRFSGLQFPNYSSELNVNALELDDSALYLCASSPDSLMNTEAFFGQGTRLTVV.

The chain couples TRBV5-1 to TRBJ2-7; D tentatively fits TRBD1 or TRBD2 (5 bases each). The CDR3 covers 13 residues. V was clipped by 3 bases and J by 3 bases, with 10 bases between them. From germline, CDR1 is SGHRS and CDR2 YFSETQ. The DNA of the CDR3 is TGCGCCAGCAGCTCGGGACCGCTCTACGAGCAGTACTTC. Amino acid sequence: CASSSGPLYEQYF.

V usage is TRBV27 and J usage is TRBJ1-4; 8 bases align to TRBD1. The junction had 8 bases not matched to a gene; V was cut back by 2 bases and J by 6 bases. This CDR3 is 16 amino acids long. The germline CDR1 and CDR2 sequences are MNHEY and SMNVEV (reference sequence). CDR3 protein: CASSLGTGTGDEKLFF. CDR3 DNA sequence: TGTGCCAGCAGTTTAGGGACCGGGACAGGAGATGAAAAACTGTTTTTT.

V usage is TRBV5-1 and J usage is TRBJ1-1; D might be TRBD1 (5 bases). Trimming removed 3 bases from V and 0 bases from J, with 24 bases in between. The CDR3 extends over 19 amino acids. The germline gives CDR1 SGHRS, CDR2 YFSETQ. The CDR3 DNA follows: TGCGCCAGCAGCTCGATAGAAAGCAGGGAAACGTTCTTGAACACTGAAGCTTTCTTT. Translating it yields CASSSIESRETFLNTEAFF.

The rearrangement links TRBV27 to TRBJ2-1; TRBD2 agrees at 10 bases. With 5 bases clipped from V and 2 bases from J, the junction kept 9 bases outside the gene matches. This CDR3 spans 17 amino acids. The germline gives CDR1 MNHEY, CDR2 SMNVEV (reference sequence). The CDR3 sequence: CASSTLQTSGPYNEQFF. As DNA, the CDR3 is TGTGCCAGCAGTACTCTTCAGACTAGCGGGCCCTACAATGAGCAGTTCTTC.

The CDR3, as DNA: TGTGCCAGCGGCGACCGGGACAGGGTCGTGAATGAGCAGTTCTTC. It yields the protein CASGDRDRVVNEQFF. The gene calls are TRBV11-2 and TRBJ2-1; 9 nucleotides line up with TRBD1. There are 15 residues in the CDR3. The germline V gene has CDR1 SGHAT and CDR2 FQNNGV. Trimming at V came to 8 bases and at J to 7 bases, leaving 12 bases not matched to a gene.

This clone was seen just once. The CDR3 here is CASSWTAAHEQYF. CDR3 DNA sequence: TGTGCCAGCAGTTGGACCGCCGCCCACGAGCAGTACTTC. The chain links TRBV6-5 to TRBJ2-7, with unresolved D. This CDR3 has 13 amino acids. The germline CDR1 and CDR2 sequences are MNHEY and SVGAGI. Trimming stripped 4 bases from V and 5 bases from J, with 12 bases between.

Note on this clone: The sample has other DNA sequences that encode this CDR3 too. CDR3 region: CATSRDQGAGNTIYF. The CDR3 nucleotides are TGTGCCACCAGCAGAGATCAAGGCGCGGGAAACACCATATATTTT. The chain employs TRBV15 and TRBJ1-3, with no clear D. V was shortened by 0 bases and J by 4 bases, with 10 bases between the two germline ends. The CDR3 is 15 residues long. CDR1 LNHNV and CDR2 YYDKDF come from the germline V gene (reference sequence).

The chain employs TRBV5-4 and TRBJ2-1, with 10 positions matching TRBD2. Germline CDR1 is SGHNT and CDR2 is YYREEE (reference sequence). The junction had 10 bases not matched to a gene; V was cut back by 4 bases and J by 9 bases. This CDR3 spans 15 amino acids. The CDR3 coding sequence is TGTGCCAGCAGCAATCGGGCTAGCGGGAGTCTTGAGCAGTTCTTC. Protein: CASSNRASGSLEQFF.

The chain joins TRBV5-4 to TRBJ2-7, with D tentatively TRBD1 or TRBD2 (6 bases each). The CDR3 length is 15 residues. The germline V and J ends were trimmed by 4 bases and 2 bases, with 16 bases remaining between them. Germline V gives CDR1 SGHNT, CDR2 YYREEE (reference sequence). In nucleotides, the CDR3 is TGTGCCAGCAGCGGAGGGACAATCAATACCTACGAGCAGTACTTC. The encoded protein is CASSGGTINTYEQYF.

The V call is TRBV28, the J call TRBJ2-1, with 10 nucleotides matching TRBD2. The V segment lost 4 bases and the J segment 9 bases; nucleotides outside the gene matches: 15. From germline, CDR1 is MDHEN and CDR2 SYDVKM. This CDR3 region has 17 residues. The CDR3 protein is CASSSPREAGGPGEQFF. CDR3 bases: TGTGCCAGCAGTTCCCCGCGGGAAGCGGGAGGGCCAGGTGAGCAGTTCTTC.

The chain carries TRBV15 and TRBJ2-7; a possible D gene is TRBD2 (5 bases). Germline lookup yields CDR1 LNHNV and CDR2 YYDKDF (reference sequence). Trimming took off 6 bases at V and 3 bases at J, with 12 bases between the two ends. The CDR3 has 13 residues. CDR3 residues: CATSPATSYEQYF. CDR3 in DNA: TGTGCCACCAGTCCGGCAACTAGCTACGAGCAGTACTTC. The variable domain in full, with the rest retrieved from reference TRBV15 and TRBJ2-7, is DAMVIQNPRYQVTQFGKPVTLSCSQTLNHNVMYWYQQKSSQAPKLLFHYYDKDFNNEADTPDNFQSRRPNTSFCFLDIRSPGLGDTAMYLCATSPATSYEQYFGPGTRLTVT.

CDR3 amino acids: CASSPPGLPYEQYF. CDR3 nucleotide sequence: TGTGCCAGCAGTCCCCCGGGACTACCTTACGAGCAGTACTTC. The gene calls are TRBV27 and TRBJ2-7; 7 nucleotides line up with TRBD2. V lost 5 bases to trimming and J lost 4 bases; unmatched junction nucleotides: 8. The CDR3 consists of 14 residues. In germline, CDR1 is MNHEY, CDR2 SMNVEV (reference sequence).

This chain uses TRBV4-2 with TRBJ2-7; weak D call: TRBD2 (6 bases). The CDR3 loop spans 16 amino acids. Germline CDR1 is LGHNA and CDR2 is YNFKEQ. V lost 1 base to trimming and J lost 4 bases, with 17 bases between them. DNA for the CDR3: TGTGCCAGCAGCCAAGGAGTCCGGGGGAGTATTTACGAGCAGTACTTC. Translation gives CASSQGVRGSIYEQYF.

The rearrangement joins TRBV7-2 to TRBJ2-2; D perhaps matches TRBD2 (6 bases). Germline loops: CDR1 SGHTA, CDR2 FQGNSA. V was clipped by 6 bases and J by 6 bases, with 14 bases between them. This CDR3 spans 14 amino acids. Written as DNA, the CDR3 is TGTGCCAGCAGGGATGGAGGGTACGCCGGGGAGCTGTTTTTT. It yields the protein CASRDGGYAGELFF.

V usage is TRBV28 and J usage is TRBJ1-5, with D unresolved. Per the germline V gene, CDR1 is MDHEN and CDR2 is SYDVKM. Trimming took 6 bases from V and 9 from J, leaving 6 bases between them. The CDR3 covers 10 residues. The DNA of the CDR3 is TGTGCCAGCAGCCGGGGGCCCCAGCATTTT. This encodes CASSRGPQHF.

The chain combines TRBV5-1 with TRBJ1-2; D not resolved. V gave up 0 bases and J gave up 4 bases, with 13 bases separating them. The CDR3 loop spans 15 amino acids. Germline-derived CDR1 and CDR2 are SGHRS and YFSETQ. The CDR3 loop reads CASSLAESGRYGYTF. Written as DNA, the CDR3 is TGCGCCAGCAGCTTGGCCGAGTCGGGTCGCTATGGCTACACCTTC.

CDR3 coding DNA: TGTGCCAGCAGCTTACACGGCGGACTTAACACCGGGGAGCTGTTTTTT. This encodes CASSLHGGLNTGELFF. V usage is TRBV9 and J usage is TRBJ2-2; D possibly corresponds to TRBD2 (5 bases). V was clipped by 4 bases and J by 2 bases, with 15 bases between them. Germline V gene sequence: CDR1 SGDLS, CDR2 YYNGEE. The CDR3 is 16 residues long.

The chain recombines TRBV30 with TRBJ2-7, with 14 bases fitting TRBD2. Germline-derived CDR1 and CDR2 are GTSNPN and SVGIG (reference sequence). J was trimmed by 7 bases and V by 5 bases; bases with no gene match: 10. The CDR3 consists of 15 residues. In DNA, the CDR3 is TGTGCCTGGGAGTGGGGGACTAGCGGGAGTGAGGAGCAGTACTTC. It specifies CAWEWGTSGSEEQYF.

This chain uses TRBV5-1 with TRBJ1-3, with TRBD1 matching 8 bases. V gave up 3 bases and J gave up 2 bases; unmatched junction bases: 1. The CDR3 runs 14 residues. Germline V gives CDR1 SGHRS, CDR2 YFSETQ. CDR3 nucleotides: TGCGCCAGCAGCTGGACAGGGACTGGAAACACCATATATTTT. Translation: CASSWTGTGNTIYF.

V and J are TRBV2 and TRBJ1-5, with D uncertain. The CDR3 covers 18 residues. Germline CDR1 SNHLY, CDR2 FYNNEI. With 1 base removed from V and 0 bases from J, the gap between germline ends came to 16 bases. The CDR3 is CASSEGPAFDYSNQPQHF. DNA of the CDR3: TGTGCCAGCAGTGAAGGTCCAGCGTTTGATTATAGCAATCAGCCCCAGCATTTT.